The 3 T cell receptor beta chains below were found in one sample sequenced in a study of T cell repertoires in ileal Crohn's disease. Measured with immunoSEQ multiplex PCR; TCRdb has only the in-frame clones, and not every one. The top ten hold roughly 19% of the sample, which has roughly 30,000 clones, around 80% seen once. The sample consisted of ileal tissue. The receptor set was obtained from an adult with Crohn's disease.

This chain connects TRBV6-4 to TRBJ1-4; 10 bases map to TRBD1. CDR3 length: 16 amino acids. V lost 4 bases to trimming and J lost 8 bases; unmatched junction nucleotides: 10. The germline CDR1 and CDR2 sequences are MRHNA and SNTAGT. CDR3 sequence reads: CASSGSRGTGAEKLFF. The CDR3 nucleotides read TGTGCCAGCAGTGGCTCTCGCGGGACAGGGGCAGAAAAACTGTTTTTT.

The V call is TRBV7-2, the J call TRBJ2-7, with D perhaps TRBD1 (6 bases). V was trimmed by 3 bases and J by 11 bases, leaving 14 bases between them. Germline loops: CDR1 SGHTA, CDR2 FQGNSA. The CDR3 has 12 amino acids. The CDR3 DNA is TGTGCCAGCAGCTTTACAGGGTTAGATGAGTACTTC. It encodes CASSFTGLDEYF.

The gene calls are TRBV5-6 and TRBJ1-1; D call uncertain. V gave up 0 bases and J gave up 6 bases, with 15 bases separating them. Looked up from germline, CDR1 is SGHDT and CDR2 is YYEEEE. The CDR3 is 15 amino acids. This CDR3 reads CASSLDVNGFPEAFF. Written as DNA, the CDR3 is TGTGCCAGCAGCTTGGACGTCAACGGGTTCCCTGAAGCTTTCTTT.